This T cell receptor (beta chain) is drawn from a study of blood T cell repertoires in COVID-19. J gave up 4 bases and V 3 bases, and 11 bases lay outside the gene matches. Germline assignment: CDR1 SGHRS and CDR2 YFSETQ. The CDR3 contains 17 residues. This clone was seen a single time. Libraries were prepared by immunoSEQ multiplex PCR; TCRdb keeps only in-frame clonotypes and omits some of them. This table holds more than 90,000 clones, around 80% found once. The receptor comes from a man in his 70s with acute or convalescent COVID-19. The chain has TRBV5-1 and TRBJ2-1, with 9 bases fitting TRBD1. Sequenced material: peripheral blood. This CDR3 is CASSSLGTGLSYNEQFF. CDR3 bases: TGCGCCAGCAGCTCGTTAGGGACAGGGCTTTCTTACAATGAGCAGTTCTTC.